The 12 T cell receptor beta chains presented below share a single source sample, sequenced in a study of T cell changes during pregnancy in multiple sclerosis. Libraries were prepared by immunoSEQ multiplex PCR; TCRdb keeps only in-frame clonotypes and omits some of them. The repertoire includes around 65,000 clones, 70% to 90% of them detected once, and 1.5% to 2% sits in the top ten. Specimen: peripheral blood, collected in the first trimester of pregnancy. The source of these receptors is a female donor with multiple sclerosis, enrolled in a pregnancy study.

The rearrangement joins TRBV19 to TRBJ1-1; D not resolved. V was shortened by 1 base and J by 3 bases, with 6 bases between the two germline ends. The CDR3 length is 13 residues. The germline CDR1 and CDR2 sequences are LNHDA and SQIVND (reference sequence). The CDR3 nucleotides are TGTGCCAGTAGTATAGGCACAGACACTGAAGCTTTCTTT. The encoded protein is CASSIGTDTEAFF.

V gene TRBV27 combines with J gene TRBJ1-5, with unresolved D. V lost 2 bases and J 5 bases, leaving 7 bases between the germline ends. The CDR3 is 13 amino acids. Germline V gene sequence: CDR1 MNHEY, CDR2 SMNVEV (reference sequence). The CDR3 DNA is TGTGCCAGCAGTTTAGAGGCTTATCAGCCCCAGCATTTT. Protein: CASSLEAYQPQHF.

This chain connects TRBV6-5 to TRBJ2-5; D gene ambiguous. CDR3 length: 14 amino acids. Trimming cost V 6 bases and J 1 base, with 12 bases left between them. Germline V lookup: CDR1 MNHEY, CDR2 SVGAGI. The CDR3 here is CASSPSPGQETQYF. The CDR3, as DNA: TGTGCCAGCAGCCCCAGTCCGGGCCAAGAGACCCAGTACTTC.

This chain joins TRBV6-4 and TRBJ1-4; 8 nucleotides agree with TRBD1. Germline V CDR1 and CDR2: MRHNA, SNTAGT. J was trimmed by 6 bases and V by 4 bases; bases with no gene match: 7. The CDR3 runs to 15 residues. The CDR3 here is CASSASTGADEKLFF. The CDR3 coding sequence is TGTGCCAGCAGTGCCTCGACAGGGGCAGATGAAAAACTGTTTTTT.

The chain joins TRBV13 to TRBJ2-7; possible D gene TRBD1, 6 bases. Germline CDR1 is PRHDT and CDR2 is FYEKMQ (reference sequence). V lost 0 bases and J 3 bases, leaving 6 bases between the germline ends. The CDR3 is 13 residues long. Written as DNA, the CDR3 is TGTGCCAGCAGCTTAGGGGACAGCTACGAGCAGTACTTC. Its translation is CASSLGDSYEQYF.

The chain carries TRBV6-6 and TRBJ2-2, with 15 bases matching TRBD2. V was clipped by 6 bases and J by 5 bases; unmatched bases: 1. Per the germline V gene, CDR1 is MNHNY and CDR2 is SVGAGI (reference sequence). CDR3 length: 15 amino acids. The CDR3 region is CASRGLAGGTGELFF. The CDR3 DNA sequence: TGTGCCAGCAGAGGACTAGCGGGAGGGACCGGGGAGCTGTTTTTT.

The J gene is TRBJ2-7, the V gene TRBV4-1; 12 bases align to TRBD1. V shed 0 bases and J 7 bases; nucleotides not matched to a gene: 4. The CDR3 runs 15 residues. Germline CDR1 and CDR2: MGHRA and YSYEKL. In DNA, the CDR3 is TGCGCCAGCAGCCAAGACCGGGACAGGGGGCTTGAGCAGTACTTC. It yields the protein CASSQDRDRGLEQYF.

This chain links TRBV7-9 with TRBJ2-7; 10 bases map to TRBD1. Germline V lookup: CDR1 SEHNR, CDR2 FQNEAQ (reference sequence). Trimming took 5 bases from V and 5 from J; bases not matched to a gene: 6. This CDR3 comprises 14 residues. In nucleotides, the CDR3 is TGTGCCAGCAGCCTAGGGACAGGGGTGGACGAGCAGTACTTC. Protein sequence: CASSLGTGVDEQYF.

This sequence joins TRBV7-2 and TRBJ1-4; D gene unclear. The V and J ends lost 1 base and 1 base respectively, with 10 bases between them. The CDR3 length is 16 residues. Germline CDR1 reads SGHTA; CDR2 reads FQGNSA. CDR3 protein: CASSLGQVITNEKLFF. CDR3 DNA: TGTGCCAGCAGCTTAGGGCAGGTGATAACTAATGAAAAACTGTTTTTT. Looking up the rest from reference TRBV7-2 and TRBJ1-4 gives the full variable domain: GAGVSQSPSNKVTEKGKDVELRCDPISGHTALYWYRQSLGQGLEFLIYFQGNSAPDKSGLPSDRFSAERTGGSVSTLTIQRTQQEDSAVYLCASSLGQVITNEKLFFGSGTQLSVL.

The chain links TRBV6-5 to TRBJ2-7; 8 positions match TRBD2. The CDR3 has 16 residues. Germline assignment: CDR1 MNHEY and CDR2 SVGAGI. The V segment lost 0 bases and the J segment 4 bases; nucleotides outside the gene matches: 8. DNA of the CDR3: TGTGCCAGCAGTTACTCGTCCGGGACTAGTACGTACGAGCAGTACTTC. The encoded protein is CASSYSSGTSTYEQYF.

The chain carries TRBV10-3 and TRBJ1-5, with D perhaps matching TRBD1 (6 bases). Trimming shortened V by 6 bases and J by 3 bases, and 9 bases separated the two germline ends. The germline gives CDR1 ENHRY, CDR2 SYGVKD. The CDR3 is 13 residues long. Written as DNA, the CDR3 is TGTGCCATCAGGGGGGACAACAATCAGCCCCAGCATTTT. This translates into CAIRGDNNQPQHF.

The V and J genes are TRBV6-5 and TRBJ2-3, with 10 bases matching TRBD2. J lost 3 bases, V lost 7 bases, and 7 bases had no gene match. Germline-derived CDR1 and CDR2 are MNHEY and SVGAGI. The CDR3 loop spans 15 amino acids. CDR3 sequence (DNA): TGTGCCAGCACCCTCCCTAGCGGGAGAACAGATACGCAGTATTTT. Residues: CASTLPSGRTDTQYF.